This is a list of T cell receptor beta chains from one sample in a study of shared clonotypes between healthy human individuals. Clones were read by immunoSEQ multiplex PCR, and TCRdb kept only the in-frame ones, dropping some. The sample records about 1.4 million clones, about 96% being singletons. The sample consisted of naive CD4+ T cells sorted from blood. The receptors were sampled from a man aged 25-40 years in good health. Each CDR3 is given with its conserved first and last residue. Rows may omit the clone size; those that give it use once, few, many or a size class.

V	J	size	CDR3
TRBV27	TRBJ1-5	-	CASSLSAWDRGDHSNQPQHF
TRBV11-2	TRBJ2-3	-	CASSLGNTQYF
TRBV5-4	TRBJ2-3	-	CASSSTGGRTDTQYF
TRBV5-6	TRBJ1-3	-	CASSREAGGIGNTIYF
TRBV5-1	TRBJ2-2	-	CASSLVRRTGGYVELFF
TRBV15	TRBJ1-2	-	CATSGGQGAVYGYTF
TRBV19	TRBJ2-3	-	CASSRTSGSSTDTQYF
TRBV21-1	TRBJ2-1	-	CASSRCSYNEQFF
TRBV4-2	TRBJ1-4	-	CASSLGRLTNEKLFF
TRBV28	TRBJ2-6	-	CASSLLGDAPSGANVLTF
TRBV4-3	TRBJ2-3	-	CASSQDAATDTQYF
TRBV9	TRBJ1-3	-	CASSASGASGNTIYF
TRBV18	TRBJ2-3	-	CASSATTVGESTDTQYF
TRBV28	TRBJ2-3	-	CASSLWEQVSGTPTSTDTQYF
TRBV7-9	TRBJ2-7	-	CASSLGRELTEQYF
TRBV19	TRBJ1-5	-	CASSIYGDQPQHF
TRBV5-1	TRBJ2-7	-	CASSPAGTGLADYEQYF
TRBV5-4	TRBJ2-1	-	CASSTPDWANNEQFF
TRBV5-4	TRBJ2-1	-	CASSLESGRWNEQFF
TRBV5-1	TRBJ2-5	-	CASSLGLTSGQETQYF
TRBV5-1	TRBJ2-1	-	CASSRGQQAYNEQFF
TRBV10-1	TRBJ2-2	-	CASSESTFGELFF
TRBV5-4	TRBJ1-5	-	CASSLGTGRNQPQHF
TRBV5-6	TRBJ2-2	-	CASYDNKGAWTGELFF
TRBV4-3	TRBJ1-3	-	CASSQDPGRPGNTIYF
TRBV28	TRBJ2-1	-	CASSRRQGQFF
TRBV14	TRBJ2-1	-	CASSQERTGWSNEQFF
TRBV10-3	TRBJ1-4	-	CAISESASEEKLFF
TRBV2	TRBJ2-1	-	CASNPRAGSPNEQFF
TRBV27	TRBJ1-5	-	CASRRGANQPQHF
TRBV19	TRBJ2-1	-	CASSSRYNEQFF
TRBV9	TRBJ2-7	-	CASSEGRPEAYEQYF
TRBV7-2	TRBJ1-2	-	CASSESRFSGYTF
TRBV7-2	TRBJ1-2	-	CASSSPPRDRGFNYGYTF
TRBV6-5	TRBJ2-3	-	CAIRARSTDTQYF
TRBV7-3	TRBJ2-1	-	CASSLERGAGEQFF
TRBV5-5	TRBJ1-5	once	CASSLPGVSQPQHF
TRBV6-4	TRBJ2-1	-	CASSDAYSSYNEQFF
TRBV28	TRBJ1-5	-	CASNAARASNQPQHF
TRBV7-6	TRBJ2-2	-	CASSLVGGQGANTGELFF
TRBV6-1	TRBJ2-1	-	CASSEPPGGPGNEQFF